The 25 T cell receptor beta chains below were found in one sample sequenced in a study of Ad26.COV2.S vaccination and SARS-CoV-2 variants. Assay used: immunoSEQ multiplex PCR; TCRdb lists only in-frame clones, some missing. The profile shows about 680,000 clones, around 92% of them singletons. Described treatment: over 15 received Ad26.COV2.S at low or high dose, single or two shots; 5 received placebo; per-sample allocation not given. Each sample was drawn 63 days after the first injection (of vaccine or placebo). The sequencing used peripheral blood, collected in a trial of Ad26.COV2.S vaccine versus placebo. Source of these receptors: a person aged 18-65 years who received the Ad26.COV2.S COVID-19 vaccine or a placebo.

CDR3 residues: CASSRRAGDGYTF. The CDR3 DNA reads TGTGCCAGCAGTCGGAGGGCCGGGGACGGCTACACCTTC. The rearrangement uses TRBV6-5 and TRBJ1-2, with D maybe TRBD1 (5 bases). This CDR3 contains 13 residues. Trimming removed 5 bases at V and 8 bases at J, with 15 bases between. Per the germline V gene, CDR1 is MNHEY and CDR2 is SVGAGI.

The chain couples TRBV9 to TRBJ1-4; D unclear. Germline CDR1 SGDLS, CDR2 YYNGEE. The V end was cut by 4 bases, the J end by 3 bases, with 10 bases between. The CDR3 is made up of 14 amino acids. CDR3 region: CASSPRTANEKLFF. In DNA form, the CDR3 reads TGTGCCAGCAGCCCCCGGACGGCTAATGAAAAACTGTTTTTT.

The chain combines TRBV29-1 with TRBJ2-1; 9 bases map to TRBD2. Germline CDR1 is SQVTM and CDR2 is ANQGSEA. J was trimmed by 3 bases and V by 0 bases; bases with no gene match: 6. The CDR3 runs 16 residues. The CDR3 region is CSVEEYGGGVYNEQFF. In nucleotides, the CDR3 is TGCAGCGTTGAAGAATACGGCGGGGGGGTCTACAATGAGCAGTTCTTC.

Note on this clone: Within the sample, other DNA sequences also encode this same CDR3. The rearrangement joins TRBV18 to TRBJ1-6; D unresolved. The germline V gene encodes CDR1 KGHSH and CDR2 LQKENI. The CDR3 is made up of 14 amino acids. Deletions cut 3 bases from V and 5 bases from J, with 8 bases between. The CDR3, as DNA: TGTGCCAGCTCACCCGGCGGGGATAATTCACCCCTCCACTTT. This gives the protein CASSPGGDNSPLHF.

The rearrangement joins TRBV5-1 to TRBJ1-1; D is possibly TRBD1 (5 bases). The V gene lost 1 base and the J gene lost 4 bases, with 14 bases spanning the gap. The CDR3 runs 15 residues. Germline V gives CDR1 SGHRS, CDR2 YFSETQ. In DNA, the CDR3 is TGCGCCAGCAGCTTGAGCCCCGGGGGGGGCACTGAAGCTTTCTTT. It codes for CASSLSPGGGTEAFF.

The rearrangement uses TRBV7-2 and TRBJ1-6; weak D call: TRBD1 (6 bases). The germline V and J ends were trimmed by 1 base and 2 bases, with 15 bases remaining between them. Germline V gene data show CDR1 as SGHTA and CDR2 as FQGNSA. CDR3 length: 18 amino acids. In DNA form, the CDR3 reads TGTGCCAGCAGCTTAGTTAATGGGGGCGCCCCCTATAATTCACCCCTCCACTTT. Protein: CASSLVNGGAPYNSPLHF.

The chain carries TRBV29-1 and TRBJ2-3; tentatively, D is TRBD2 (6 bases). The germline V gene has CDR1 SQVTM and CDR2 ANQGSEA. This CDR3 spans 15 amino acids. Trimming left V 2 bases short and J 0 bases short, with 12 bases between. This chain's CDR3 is CSVEPLATSTDTQYF. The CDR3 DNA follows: TGCAGCGTTGAACCCCTAGCGACTAGCACAGATACGCAGTATTTT.

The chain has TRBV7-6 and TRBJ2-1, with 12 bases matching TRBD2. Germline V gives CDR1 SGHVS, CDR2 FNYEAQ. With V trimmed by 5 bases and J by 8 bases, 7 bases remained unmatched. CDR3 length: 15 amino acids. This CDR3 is CASSPPSGGADEQFF. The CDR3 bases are TGTGCCAGCAGCCCACCTAGCGGGGGGGCCGATGAGCAGTTCTTC.

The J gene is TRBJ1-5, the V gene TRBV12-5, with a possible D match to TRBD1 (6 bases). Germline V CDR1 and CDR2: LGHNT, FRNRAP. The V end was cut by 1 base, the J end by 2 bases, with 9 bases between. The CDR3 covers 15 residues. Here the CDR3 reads CASGLGGHRNQPQHF. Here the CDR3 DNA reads TGTGCTAGTGGTTTGGGGGGACACCGCAATCAGCCCCAGCATTTT.

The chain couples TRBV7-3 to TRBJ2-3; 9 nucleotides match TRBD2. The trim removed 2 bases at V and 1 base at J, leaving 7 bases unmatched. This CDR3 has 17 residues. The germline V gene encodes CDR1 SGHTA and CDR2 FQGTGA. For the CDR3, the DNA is TGTGCCAGCAGCTTATGGGAGATAGCGGGGGGCACAGATACGCAGTATTTT. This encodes CASSLWEIAGGTDTQYF.

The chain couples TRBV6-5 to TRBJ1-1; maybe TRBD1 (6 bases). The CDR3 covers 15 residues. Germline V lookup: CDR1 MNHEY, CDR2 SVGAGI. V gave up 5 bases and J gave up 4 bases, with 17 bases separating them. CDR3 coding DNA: TGTGCCAGCAGTAACCGACAGGCCCGCGGCACTGAAGCTTTCTTT. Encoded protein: CASSNRQARGTEAFF.

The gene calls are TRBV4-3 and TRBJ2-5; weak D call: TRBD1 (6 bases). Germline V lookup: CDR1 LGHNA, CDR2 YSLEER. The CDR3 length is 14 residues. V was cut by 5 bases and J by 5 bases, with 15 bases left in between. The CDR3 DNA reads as TGCGCCAGCAGCTTACAACAGGGTGGGGAGACCCAGTACTTC. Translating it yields CASSLQQGGETQYF.

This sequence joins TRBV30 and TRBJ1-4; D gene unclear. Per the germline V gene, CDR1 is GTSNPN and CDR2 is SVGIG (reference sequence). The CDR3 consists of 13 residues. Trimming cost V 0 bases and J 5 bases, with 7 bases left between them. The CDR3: CAWSVWPNEKLFF. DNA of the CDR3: TGTGCCTGGAGTGTATGGCCGAATGAAAAACTGTTTTTT. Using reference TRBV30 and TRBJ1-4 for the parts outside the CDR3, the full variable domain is SQTIHQWPATLVQPVGSPLSLECTVEGTSNPNLYWYRQAAGRGLQLLFYSVGIGQISSEVPQNLSASRPQDRQFILSSKKLLLSDSGFYLCAWSVWPNEKLFFGSGTQLSVL.

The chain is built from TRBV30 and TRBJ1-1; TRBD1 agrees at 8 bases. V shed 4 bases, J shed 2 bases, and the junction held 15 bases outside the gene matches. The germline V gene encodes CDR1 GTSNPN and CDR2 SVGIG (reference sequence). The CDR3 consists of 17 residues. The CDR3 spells CAWNSGQGGFGNTEAFF. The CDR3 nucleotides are TGTGCCTGGAATTCTGGACAGGGCGGATTTGGTAACACTGAAGCTTTCTTT.

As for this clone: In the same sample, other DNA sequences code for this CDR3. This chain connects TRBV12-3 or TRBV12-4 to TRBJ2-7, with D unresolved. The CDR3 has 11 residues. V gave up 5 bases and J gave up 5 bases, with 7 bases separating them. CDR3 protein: CASSPSHEQYF. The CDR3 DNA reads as TGTGCCAGCAGTCCCAGTCACGAGCAGTACTTC.

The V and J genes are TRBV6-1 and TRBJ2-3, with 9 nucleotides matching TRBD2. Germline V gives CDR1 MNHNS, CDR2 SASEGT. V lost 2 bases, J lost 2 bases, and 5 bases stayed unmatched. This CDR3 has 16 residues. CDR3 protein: CASSEILAGPTDTQYF. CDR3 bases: TGTGCCAGCAGTGAAATCCTAGCGGGGCCCACAGATACGCAGTATTTT.

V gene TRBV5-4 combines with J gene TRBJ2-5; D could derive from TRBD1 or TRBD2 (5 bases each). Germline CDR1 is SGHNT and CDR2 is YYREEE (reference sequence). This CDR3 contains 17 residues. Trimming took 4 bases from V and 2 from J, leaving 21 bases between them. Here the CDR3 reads CASSQSGAGSNQETQYF. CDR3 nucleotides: TGTGCCAGCAGCCAATCCGGGGCAGGGAGTAATCAAGAGACCCAGTACTTC.

The CDR3 here is CASSSVTSGSYEQYF. CDR3 coding DNA: TGTGCCAGCAGCTCGGTGACTAGCGGGAGCTACGAGCAGTACTTC. The chain couples TRBV7-2 to TRBJ2-7, with TRBD2 matching 12 bases. The length of the CDR3 is 15 residues. Germline lookup yields CDR1 SGHTA and CDR2 FQGNSA. V shed 4 bases, J shed 3 bases, and the junction held 4 bases outside the gene matches.

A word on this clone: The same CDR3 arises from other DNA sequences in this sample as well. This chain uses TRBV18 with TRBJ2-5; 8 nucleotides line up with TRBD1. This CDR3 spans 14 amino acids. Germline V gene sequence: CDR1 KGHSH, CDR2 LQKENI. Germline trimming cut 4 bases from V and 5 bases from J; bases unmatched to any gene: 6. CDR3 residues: CASSRGQGGETQYF. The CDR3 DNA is TGTGCCAGCTCACGTGGACAGGGCGGGGAGACCCAGTACTTC.

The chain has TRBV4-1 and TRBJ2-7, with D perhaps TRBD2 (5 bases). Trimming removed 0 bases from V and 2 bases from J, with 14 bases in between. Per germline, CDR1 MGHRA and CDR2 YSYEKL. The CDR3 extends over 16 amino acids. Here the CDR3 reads CASSQDPGLATYEQYF. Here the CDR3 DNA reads TGCGCCAGCAGCCAAGACCCTGGACTCGCGACCTACGAGCAGTACTTC.

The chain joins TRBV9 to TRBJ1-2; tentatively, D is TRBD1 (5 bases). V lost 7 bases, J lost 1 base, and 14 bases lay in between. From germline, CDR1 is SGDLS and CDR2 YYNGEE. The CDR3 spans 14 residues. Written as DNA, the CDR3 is TGTGCCAGCGGTGGGGACGGGGATAACTATGGCTACACCTTC. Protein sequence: CASGGDGDNYGYTF.

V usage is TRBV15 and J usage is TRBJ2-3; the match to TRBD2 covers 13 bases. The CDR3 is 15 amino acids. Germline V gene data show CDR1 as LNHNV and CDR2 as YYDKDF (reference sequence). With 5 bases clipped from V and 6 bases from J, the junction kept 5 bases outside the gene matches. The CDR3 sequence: CATSEGTSGTDTQYF. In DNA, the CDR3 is TGTGCCACCAGCGAGGGGACTAGCGGGACGGATACGCAGTATTTT.

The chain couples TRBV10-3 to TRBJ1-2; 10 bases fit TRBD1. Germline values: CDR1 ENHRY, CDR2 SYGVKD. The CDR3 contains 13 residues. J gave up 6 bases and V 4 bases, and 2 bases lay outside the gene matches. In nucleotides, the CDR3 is TGTGCCATCAGTGCGGGACAGGGGAATGGCTACACCTTC. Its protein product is CAISAGQGNGYTF.

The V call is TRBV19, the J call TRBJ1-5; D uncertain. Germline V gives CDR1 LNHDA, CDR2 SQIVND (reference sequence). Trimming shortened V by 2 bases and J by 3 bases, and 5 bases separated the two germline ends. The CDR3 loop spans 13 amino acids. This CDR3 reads CASSITHNQPQHF. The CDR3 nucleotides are TGTGCCAGTAGTATAACCCACAATCAGCCCCAGCATTTT.

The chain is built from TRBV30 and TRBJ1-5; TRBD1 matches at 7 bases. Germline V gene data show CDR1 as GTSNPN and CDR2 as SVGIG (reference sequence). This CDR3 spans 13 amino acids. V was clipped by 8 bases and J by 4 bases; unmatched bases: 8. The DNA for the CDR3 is TGTGCCGGACACGGGACAGATAATCAGCCCCAGCATTTT. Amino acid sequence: CAGHGTDNQPQHF.